This T cell receptor beta chain was recovered during a study of early T cells in non-severe SARS-CoV-2 infection (dated by TCRdb to about 2021). For the wider study: Bulk RNA from unsorted whole blood was used for TCR sequencing, so alpha and beta chains could not be paired.

This was a case-control study nested in a cohort of healthcare workers in London, UK, who had nasopharyngeal swab PCR tests and blood samples taken every week. Between 23 and 31 March 2020, the week of the UK lockdown, healthcare workers were enrolled and then followed up weekly for as long as 16 weeks. The protocol used for the library was 5' RACE. The reads were generated on a NextSeq 500. To correct for sequencing error and PCR bias, the TCR library protocol tagged individual cDNA molecules with unique molecular identifiers. Sequencing covered both TCR alpha and beta chains, and within each sample the abundances of alpha and beta sequences were tightly co-correlated. On the study's bioinformatics: Decombinator V4 was used to annotate TCR sequences for V gene, J gene and CDR3. Expanded TCRs were defined as changing significantly between any two time points under a Poisson model with p below 0.0001. Abundances of TCRs were expressed as counts per million after normalisation to the total number of TCRs sequenced in each sample. TRAV1-2 paired with TRAJ12, TRAJ20 or TRAJ33 defined MAIT TCRs, while TRAV10 paired with TRAJ18 defined iNKT TCRs. VDJdb, accessed on 1 November 2021, was searched for TCRs annotated for CMV, EBV and SARS-CoV-2, and TCRs annotated for more than one antigen were excluded. The public reads were run again by TCRdb, first through fastp at Q25 and then through MiXCR, and only productive beta chains were kept. Each record represents a unique CDR3 protein, reported with the most common genes and DNA among its rows. The V and J calls come from TCRdb's annotation, not from the publication. This sample holds approximately 70,000 distinct CDR3 sequences; around 12% were observed only once. Clones ranked in the top ten supply roughly 2.5% of the sample.

Paper-wide results and their limitations: Matching against VDJdb was skewed toward anti-spike CD8 responses, likely underestimated virus-specific expansions, and missed private and CD4 specificities.

A note on this clonotype: Its antigen has not been determined. Qualities for individual bases were not recorded, and no much larger clone is one base off.

The germline V gene specifies MDHEN as CDR1 and SYDVKM as CDR2. The CDR3 contains 15 residues, cysteine and phenylalanine counted. Only the CDR3 region is kept as DNA, spanning 45 bases read in frame from base 1. The trim is 4 bases for V and 2 bases for J, with a gap of 9 bases between the germline ends. This clonotype originated in an adult who was a healthcare worker with PCR-confirmed SARS-CoV-2 infection or an uninfected control (not recorded which). The V gene is TRBV28 and the J gene is TRBJ2-6, with the D gene call left open. The sequencing used whole blood, collected at baseline. In nucleotide form, the sequence is TGTGCCAGCAGTTCTCCCGGAGCTGGGGCCAACGTCCTGACTTTC. Its protein reads: CASSSPGAGANVLTF.